This TCR beta chain was documented in a study of cytomegalovirus exposure and HLA in healthy donors. Notes on the study in general: The classifier, whose performance was assessed in both the original and validation cohorts, reportedly diagnosed cytomegalovirus status with high specificity and sensitivity.

For this clone: Its antigen is currently unknown. Other DNA sequences within the sample encode an identical CDR3.

When sampled, the donors appeared nominally healthy, though they likely had unrecorded immune exposures. PCR amplification relied on 60 Vbeta primers (plus 13 Jbeta primers). Sequencing used immunoSEQ multiplex PCR; TCRdb keeps in-frame clones, though not all of them. The profile shows some 180,000 clones, around 80% of them singletons. The CDR3 is 13 residues long. Germline loops: CDR1 LNHDA, CDR2 SQIVND (reference sequence). Trimming left V 5 bases short and J 2 bases short, with 7 bases between. The gene calls are TRBV19 and TRBJ1-5; D not certain. This TCR was recovered from a young woman in good health and CMV-seronegative. Input material: PBMCs. The CDR3 bases are TGTGCCAGTAGTCTTCAGGGCAATCAGCCCCAGCATTTT. This encodes CASSLQGNQPQHF.